These T cell receptor beta chains were read from a single sample in a study of metastatic and nonmetastatic thyroid tumors. TCRdb re-processed the PCR reads through MiXCR. The sample shows roughly 23,000 clones, around 20% of them seen only once. Material: adjacent normal tissue. These receptors originate from a male donor with papillary thyroid cancer or a benign thyroid nodule (not recorded which). Some clones in this sample may be carry-over from other donors' samples. Each CDR3 is given with its conserved first and last residue.

TRBJ2-3 TRBV4-2 17 CASSQVNGVAGNYTQYF
TRBJ2-1 TRBV20-1 14 CSASGGGPYNEQFF
TRBJ1-5 TRBV5-1 13 CASSLDGIQPQHF
TRBJ2-5 TRBV7-3 13 CASSLNPQETQYF
TRBJ2-4 TRBV6-2/TRBV6-3 17 CASSYTRLAGAVSIQYF
TRBJ2-1 TRBV12-3/TRBV12-4 14 CASISCPPMNEQFF
TRBJ2-7 TRBV28 12 CASGPGGDEQYF
TRBJ1-6 TRBV19 14 CASSRTGDNSPLHF
TRBJ2-5 TRBV5-6 14 CASSWGSGLETQYF
TRBJ2-2 TRBV6-4 17 CASSESPGTRVTGELFF
TRBJ2-7 TRBV24-1 15 CATRTMASGTYEQYF
TRBJ2-1 TRBV7-9 14 CASSFIAGGNEQFF